The 14 T cell receptor beta chains given below trace back to one sample, sequenced in a study of response to subunit inactivated influenza vaccine. TCRdb re-called the RT-PCR reads through MiXCR, storing one row per CDR3 protein. The data contain some 640,000 distinct CDR3 sequences, approximately 15% of them singletons. Sequenced material: PBMCs from blood, taken about 14 days before vaccination. Receptor source: a man aged 45-65 years who received an inactivated influenza vaccine.

This chain uses TRBV2 with TRBJ2-3, with TRBD2 identical over 13 bases. The J segment lost 7 bases and the V segment lost 7 bases, leaving 8 bases of the junction unmatched. The CDR3 contains 15 residues. Germline CDR1 reads SNHLY; CDR2 reads FYNNEI. For the CDR3, the DNA is TGTGCCAGCACCAGACTAGCGGGAGGTCTTTATACGCAGTATTTT. Its translation: CASTRLAGGLYTQYF.

The rearrangement links TRBV5-1 to TRBJ2-7; D possibly corresponds to TRBD2 (5 bases). In germline, CDR1 is SGHRS, CDR2 YFSETQ. The CDR3 loop spans 15 amino acids. With 4 bases removed from V and 4 bases from J, the gap between germline ends came to 18 bases. CDR3 in DNA: TGCGCCAGCAGCGTTGGACTGCCCTTCGAATACGAGCAGTACTTC. It specifies CASSVGLPFEYEQYF.

This sequence joins TRBV20-1 and TRBJ2-1; D may correspond to TRBD1 or TRBD2 (5 bases each). This CDR3 is 15 amino acids long. Between the trimmed V and J ends, which lost 6 bases and 8 bases, there was a span of 23 bases. Germline V gene sequence: CDR1 DFQATT, CDR2 SNEGSKA (reference sequence). CDR3 residues: CSATSGTSFGDEQFF. For the CDR3, the DNA is TGCAGTGCCACCTCCGGGACCTCTTTCGGTGATGAGCAGTTCTTC.

This clonotype was seen a few times. J is TRBJ1-6 and V is TRBV10-2; D remains unclear. Per the germline V gene, CDR1 is WSHSY and CDR2 is SAAADI. The germline V and J ends were trimmed by 0 bases and 6 bases, with 12 bases remaining between them. This CDR3 contains 16 residues. The CDR3 loop reads CASSESRATRNSPLHF. Here the CDR3 DNA reads TGCGCCAGCAGTGAGTCACGGGCAACCCGTAATTCACCCCTCCACTTT.

This clonotype was observed a handful of times. This rearrangement joins TRBV29-1 to TRBJ1-2; D call uncertain. Trimming took 4 bases from V and 4 from J, leaving 10 bases between them. The CDR3 has 12 amino acids. CDR1 SQVTM and CDR2 ANQGSEA come from the germline V gene. In DNA, the CDR3 is TGCAGCGTTGTCTCGGGGTTCTATGGCTACACCTTC. Translating gives CSVVSGFYGYTF.

This chain connects TRBV30 to TRBJ2-3, with TRBD1 matching over 8 bases. Per germline, CDR1 GTSNPN and CDR2 SVGIG (reference sequence). The CDR3 runs to 12 residues. The junction had 2 bases not matched to a gene; V was cut back by 7 bases and J by 2 bases. The CDR3 region is CASGQDTDTQYF. Here the CDR3 DNA reads TGTGCCTCGGGACAGGACACAGATACGCAGTATTTT.

This chain joins TRBV20-1 and TRBJ2-7; D gene uncertain. The CDR3 is 10 residues long. Germline V gene data show CDR1 as DFQATT and CDR2 as SNEGSKA (reference sequence). Trimming took off 4 bases at V and 6 bases at J, with 7 bases between the two ends. Here the CDR3 reads CSAISGEQYF. The CDR3 bases are TGCAGTGCTATTTCTGGCGAGCAGTACTTC.

The chain employs TRBV11-2 and TRBJ2-5; 8 bases agree with TRBD1. The CDR3 contains 14 residues. The junction had 6 bases not matched to a gene; V was cut back by 2 bases and J by 7 bases. The V gene's germline CDR1 is SGHAT and CDR2 FQNNGV. As DNA, the CDR3 is TGTGCCAGCAGCTTACAGGGGGCTTCTCGGACCCAGTACTTC. Amino acids: CASSLQGASRTQYF.

This clonotype was seen only a few times. The chain is built from TRBV5-1 and TRBJ1-1; D is unresolved. This CDR3 comprises 15 residues. Germline V gene sequence: CDR1 SGHRS, CDR2 YFSETQ. Deletions cut 2 bases from V and 0 bases from J, with 11 bases between. CDR3 protein: CASSFLGHMNTEAFF. CDR3 coding DNA: TGCGCCAGCAGCTTCTTGGGCCATATGAACACTGAAGCTTTCTTT.

This clonotype has only one observation. The chain uses TRBV12-3 or TRBV12-4 and TRBJ2-3; TRBD1 might be the D (6 bases). Trimming shortened V by 10 bases and J by 5 bases, and 13 bases separated the two germline ends. The CDR3 is 12 amino acids. The chain's CDR3 is CATNRVGDTQYF. For the CDR3, the DNA is TGTGCCACAAACAGGGTTGGAGATACGCAGTATTTT.

This clonotype was counted only a few times. J is TRBJ2-1 and V is TRBV4-3; either TRBD1 or TRBD2 may fit D (6 bases each). V shed 1 base and J shed 2 bases, with 24 bases lying between them. The CDR3 spans 20 residues. Germline values: CDR1 LGHNA, CDR2 YSLEER. The CDR3 DNA reads TGCGCCAGCAGCCAAGCCCCACAATCACGACAGGAGGGTCCCTACAATGAGCAGTTCTTC. This codes for CASSQAPQSRQEGPYNEQFF.

This clonotype was observed many times. The junction departs from germline at one end; a sequencing error may be responsible. The rearrangement uses TRBV5-1 and TRBJ1-1; D uncertain. This CDR3 comprises 13 residues. Germline V gene lookup returns CDR1 SGHRS and CDR2 YFSETQ. CDR3 in amino acids: CASSLVPNTEAFF. CDR3 sequence (DNA): TGTGCCAGCAGCTTAGTCCCGAACACTGAAGCTTTCTTT. Full variable domain (remainder filled in from reference TRBV5-1 and TRBJ1-1): KAGVTQTPRYLIKTRGQQVTLSCSPISGHRSVSWYQQTPGQGLQFLFEYFSETQRNKGNFPGRFSGRQFSNSRSEMNVSTLELGDSALYLCASSLVPNTEAFFGQGTRLTVV.

This clonotype showed up just a few times. This chain connects TRBV7-2 to TRBJ1-1; the D gene is possibly TRBD1 (5 bases). CDR1 is SGHTA, CDR2 FQGNSA, per germline. V was clipped by 7 bases and J by 2 bases, with 17 bases between them. This CDR3 is built from 15 residues. Written as DNA, the CDR3 is TGTGCCAGCACCTCTAGCATATGGGGCAACACTGAAGCTTTCTTT. Its protein product is CASTSSIWGNTEAFF. Combining the CDR3 with reference TRBV7-2 and TRBJ1-1 gives the whole variable domain GAGVSQSPSNKVTEKGKDVELRCDPISGHTALYWYRQSLGQGLEFLIYFQGNSAPDKSGLPSDRFSAERTGGSVSTLTIQRTQQEDSAVYLCASTSSIWGNTEAFFGQGTRLTVV.

The table lists this clonotype with a few counts. An end of the junction differs from the germline gene, which may be a read error. The chain employs TRBV2 and TRBJ2-3; perhaps TRBD1 as D (6 bases). Germline values: CDR1 SNHLY, CDR2 FYNNEI. The CDR3 runs 11 residues. The CDR3 nucleotides read TGTGCCAGCAGCGAAGGGGGAAGTCAGTATTTT. It is translated as CASSEGGSQYF.